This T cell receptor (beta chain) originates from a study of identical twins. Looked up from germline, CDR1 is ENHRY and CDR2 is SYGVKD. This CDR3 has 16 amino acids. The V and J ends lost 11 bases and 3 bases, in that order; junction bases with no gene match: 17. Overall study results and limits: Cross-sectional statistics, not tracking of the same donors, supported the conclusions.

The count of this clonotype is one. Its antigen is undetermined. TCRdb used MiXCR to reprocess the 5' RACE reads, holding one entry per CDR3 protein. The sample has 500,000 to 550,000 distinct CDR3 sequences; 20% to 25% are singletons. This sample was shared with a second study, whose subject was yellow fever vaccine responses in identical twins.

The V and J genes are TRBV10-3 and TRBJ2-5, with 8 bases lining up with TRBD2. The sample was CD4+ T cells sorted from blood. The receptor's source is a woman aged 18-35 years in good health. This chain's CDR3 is CAASFGAGGFEETQYF. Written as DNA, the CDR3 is TGTGCCGCTTCGTTCGGGGCGGGGGGTTTCGAAGAGACCCAGTACTTC.